This T cell receptor (beta chain) is from a study of beta chain features in type 1 diabetes. Study conclusions and caveats: TCRB CDR3s were moderately but significantly shorter in Type 1 diabetes patients in all four CD4+ subsets.

The CDR3 extends over 16 amino acids. The V gene's germline CDR1 is MNHEY and CDR2 SMNVEV (reference sequence). V lost 3 bases, J lost 2 bases, and 16 bases lay in between. This clone has a handful of counts. Its antigen is currently unknown. The authors reverse transcribed all of the isolated RNA, so sequencing captured expressed TCRB transcripts. Assay: immunoSEQ multiplex PCR; the TCRdb copy retains only in-frame clones and omits some. The data contain 100,000 to 150,000 clones, around a sixth of them singletons. The source material was central memory CD4+ T cells from blood. The source of this sequence is a man between 18 and 29 years old with type 1 diabetes. V is TRBV27 and J is TRBJ1-1; D possibly corresponds to TRBD1 (5 bases). The DNA of the CDR3 is TGTGCCAGCAGTTTTGGGATGACAGTACTCAACACTGAAGCTTTCTTT. Translated: CASSFGMTVLNTEAFF.